The 17 T cell receptor beta chains below all came from one sample that was sequenced in a study of OX40 agonist ivuxolimab in advanced cancers. Some clones are missing from TCRdb's copy, which holds only in-frame ones; the method was immunoSEQ multiplex PCR. Of 100,000 to 130,000 clones in the sample, approximately 90% were seen once. Material: CD4+ or CD8+ T cells sorted from blood, obtained in a trial of the OX40 agonist ivuxolimab. All receptors come from an adult with an advanced solid tumor such as melanoma, head and neck, liver or kidney cancer.

This rearrangement joins TRBV18 to TRBJ1-1, with a possible D match to TRBD1 (6 bases). CDR3 size: 15 residues. V was trimmed by 3 bases and J by 4 bases, leaving 15 bases between them. Per germline, CDR1 KGHSH and CDR2 LQKENI. This CDR3 reads CASSPAVGGSTEAFF. CDR3 nucleotide sequence: TGTGCCAGCTCACCCGCCGTAGGGGGGAGCACTGAAGCTTTCTTT.

The chain uses TRBV7-2 and TRBJ2-1; D may match TRBD1 or TRBD2 (6 bases each). With 4 bases removed from V and 2 bases from J, the gap between germline ends came to 12 bases. In germline, CDR1 is SGHTA, CDR2 FQGNSA. The CDR3 contains 15 residues. The CDR3 DNA is TGTGCCAGCAGCTCCCCACGGGGGCCCTACAATGAGCAGTTCTTC. It codes for CASSSPRGPYNEQFF.

The chain combines TRBV23-1 with TRBJ2-6, with TRBD1 as a possible D gene (6 bases). TRBV23-1 is sorted into the ORF group, with uncertain function. This CDR3 contains 18 residues. Deletions cut 0 bases from V and 1 base from J, with 13 bases between. The CDR3 sequence: CASSQSQGSNSGANVLTF. In DNA, the CDR3 is TGCGCCAGCAGTCAATCTCAGGGGAGTAATTCTGGGGCCAACGTCCTGACTTTC.

The genes are TRBV6-1 and TRBJ2-3, with 7 bases matching TRBD2. The CDR3 contains 15 residues. The V and J ends lost 1 base and 4 bases, in that order; junction bases with no gene match: 5. The germline gives CDR1 MNHNS, CDR2 SASEGT. CDR3 bases: TGTGCCAGCAGTGAAGGGGAGGGGTCAGCAGATACGCAGTATTTT. Translating it yields CASSEGEGSADTQYF.

The chain employs TRBV11-1 and TRBJ2-7; either TRBD1 or TRBD2 may fit D (5 bases each). Germline CDR1 reads SGHAT; CDR2 reads FQDESV (reference sequence). The V and J ends lost 7 bases and 3 bases respectively, with 19 bases between them. This CDR3 contains 15 residues. CDR3 in amino acids: CASTLGRGVSYEQYF. The CDR3 DNA reads as TGTGCCAGCACCCTAGGAAGGGGAGTTAGCTACGAGCAGTACTTC.

The chain employs TRBV6-1 and TRBJ1-2; D is uncertain. V was clipped by 2 bases and J by 5 bases, with 9 bases between them. Germline assignment: CDR1 MNHNS and CDR2 SASEGT. This CDR3 comprises 13 residues. The CDR3 DNA sequence: TGTGCCAGCAGTGAAAGGAGTGCGTATGGCTACACCTTC. The encoded protein is CASSERSAYGYTF.

The rearrangement joins TRBV19 to TRBJ1-2; D gene unclear. In germline, CDR1 is LNHDA, CDR2 SQIVND (reference sequence). Deletions cut 7 bases from V and 1 base from J, with 13 bases between. This CDR3 region has 14 residues. Written as DNA, the CDR3 is TGTGCCAGTAAAATAAGGGAAAGTAACTATGGCTACACCTTC. Its translation is CASKIRESNYGYTF.

The V and J genes are TRBV27 and TRBJ1-5, with D unclear. The CDR3 has 15 amino acids. Germline V gene lookup returns CDR1 MNHEY and CDR2 SMNVEV (reference sequence). V was shortened by 0 bases and J by 4 bases, with 10 bases between the two germline ends. The CDR3 DNA sequence: TGTGCCAGCAGTTTATCGGGCAGGACTAATCAGCCCCAGCATTTT. Protein sequence: CASSLSGRTNQPQHF.

The J gene is TRBJ2-7, the V gene TRBV6-1, with D maybe TRBD1 (6 bases). CDR3 length: 14 amino acids. The germline V gene has CDR1 MNHNS and CDR2 SASEGT. V was pared by 5 bases and J by 5 bases, with 16 bases between. DNA of the CDR3: TGTGCCAGCAGTCCGGGACATTCAGTCGACGAGCAGTACTTC. The encoded protein is CASSPGHSVDEQYF.

This chain links TRBV6-5 with TRBJ2-5, with 9 bases that match TRBD2. The CDR3 sequence is 14 residues long. The trim removed 8 bases at V and 5 bases at J, leaving 9 bases unmatched. Germline V CDR1 and CDR2: MNHEY, SVGAGI. The CDR3 region has the DNA TGTGCCAGCCAGTTAGCGGGAGCCGGGGAGACCCAGTACTTC. This gives the protein CASQLAGAGETQYF.

This rearrangement joins TRBV19 to TRBJ2-7; a possible D gene is TRBD1 (5 bases). This CDR3 comprises 15 residues. Germline V CDR1 and CDR2: LNHDA, SQIVND (reference sequence). Trimming cost V 3 bases and J 2 bases, with 14 bases left between them. The CDR3 loop reads CASSIGAGSTYEQYF. CDR3 coding DNA: TGTGCCAGTAGTATTGGGGCAGGCTCAACCTACGAGCAGTACTTC.

The chain is built from TRBV30 and TRBJ2-2, with D possibly TRBD1 on 6 matching bases. CDR1 is GTSNPN, CDR2 SVGIG, per germline (reference sequence). The CDR3 has 15 residues. Trimming removed 2 bases from V and 0 bases from J, with 10 bases in between. This CDR3 reads CAWSRGLPNTGELFF. The CDR3 DNA reads TGTGCCTGGAGTAGGGGGTTACCGAACACCGGGGAGCTGTTTTTT.

The chain carries TRBV6-1 and TRBJ2-2; TRBD1 is a possible D gene (5 bases). The CDR3 contains 13 residues. V was trimmed by 6 bases and J by 7 bases, leaving 12 bases between them. Germline-derived CDR1 and CDR2 are MNHNS and SASEGT. The CDR3 DNA sequence: TGTGCCAGCAGCCGACCCACAGGCGGGGAGCTGTTTTTT. Amino acids: CASSRPTGGELFF.

On this clone itself: Other DNA sequences from this sample encode an identical CDR3 as well. The V and J genes are TRBV30 and TRBJ1-2; 7 nucleotides line up with TRBD1. V lost 1 base to trimming and J lost 4 bases; unmatched junction nucleotides: 3. From germline, CDR1 is GTSNPN and CDR2 SVGIG (reference sequence). CDR3 length: 13 amino acids. The CDR3 here is CAWSATGVYGYTF. The CDR3 DNA reads as TGTGCCTGGAGTGCAACAGGGGTCTATGGCTACACCTTC.

In this sample, this clone turned up a few times. This chain joins TRBV29-1 and TRBJ2-1, with TRBD2 identical over 10 bases. This CDR3 is 17 amino acids long. Trimming took 1 base from V and 2 from J; bases not matched to a gene: 8. The germline V gene has CDR1 SQVTM and CDR2 ANQGSEA. In DNA, the CDR3 is TGCAGCGTTGAAGCCCTAACTAGCGGGATGACCTACAATGAGCAGTTCTTC. As protein: CSVEALTSGMTYNEQFF.

This rearrangement joins TRBV11-3 to TRBJ2-7, with 8 bases matching TRBD1. Germline V CDR1 and CDR2: SGHNT, YENEEA. V lost 5 bases, J lost 3 bases, and 9 bases stayed unmatched. CDR3 size: 15 residues. The CDR3 nucleotides are TGTGCCAGCAGCATACTGACAGGGGCGGTCTACGAGCAGTACTTC. Encoded protein: CASSILTGAVYEQYF.

This chain connects TRBV29-1 to TRBJ2-5; a possible D gene is TRBD2 (5 bases). Germline loops: CDR1 SQVTM, CDR2 ANQGSEA. With 4 bases removed from V and 5 bases from J, the gap between germline ends came to 11 bases. The CDR3 sequence is 12 residues long. The CDR3 sequence: CSVGSGVETQYF. CDR3 coding DNA: TGCAGCGTTGGGTCCGGGGTGGAGACCCAGTACTTC.